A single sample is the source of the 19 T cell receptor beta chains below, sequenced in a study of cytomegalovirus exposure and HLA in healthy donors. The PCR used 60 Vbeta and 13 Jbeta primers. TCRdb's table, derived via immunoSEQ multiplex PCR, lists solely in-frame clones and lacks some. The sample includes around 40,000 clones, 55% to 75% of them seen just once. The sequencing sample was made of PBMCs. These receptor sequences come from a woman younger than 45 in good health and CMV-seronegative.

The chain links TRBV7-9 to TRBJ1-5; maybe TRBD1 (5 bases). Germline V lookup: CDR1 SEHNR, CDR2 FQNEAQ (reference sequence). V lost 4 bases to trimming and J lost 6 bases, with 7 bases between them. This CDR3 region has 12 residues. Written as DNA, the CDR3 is TGTGCCAGCAGCTCGGGGGTTCAGCCCCAGCATTTT. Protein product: CASSSGVQPQHF.

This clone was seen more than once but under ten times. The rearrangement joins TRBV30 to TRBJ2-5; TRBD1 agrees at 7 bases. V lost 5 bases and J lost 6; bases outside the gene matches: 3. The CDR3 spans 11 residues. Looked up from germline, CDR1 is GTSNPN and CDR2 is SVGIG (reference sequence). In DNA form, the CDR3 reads TGTGCCTGGGGGGGACAGCAGACCCAGTACTTC. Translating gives CAWGGQQTQYF.

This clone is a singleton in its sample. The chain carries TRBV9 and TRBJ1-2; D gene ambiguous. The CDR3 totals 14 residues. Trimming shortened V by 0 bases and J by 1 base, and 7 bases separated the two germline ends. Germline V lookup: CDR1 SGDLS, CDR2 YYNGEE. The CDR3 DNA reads TGTGCCAGCAGCGTAGATGGCCGTAACTATGGCTACACCTTC. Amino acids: CASSVDGRNYGYTF.

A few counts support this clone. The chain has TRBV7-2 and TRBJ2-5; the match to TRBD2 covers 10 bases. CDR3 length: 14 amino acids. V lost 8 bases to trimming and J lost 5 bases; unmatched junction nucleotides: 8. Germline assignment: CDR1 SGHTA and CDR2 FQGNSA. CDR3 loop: CASHSGRSTETQYF. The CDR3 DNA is TGTGCCAGCCATAGCGGGAGGTCTACGGAGACCCAGTACTTC. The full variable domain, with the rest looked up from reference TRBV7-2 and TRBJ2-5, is GAGVSQSPSNKVTEKGKDVELRCDPISGHTALYWYRQSLGQGLEFLIYFQGNSAPDKSGLPSDRFSAERTGGSVSTLTIQRTQQEDSAVYLCASHSGRSTETQYFGPGTRLLVL.

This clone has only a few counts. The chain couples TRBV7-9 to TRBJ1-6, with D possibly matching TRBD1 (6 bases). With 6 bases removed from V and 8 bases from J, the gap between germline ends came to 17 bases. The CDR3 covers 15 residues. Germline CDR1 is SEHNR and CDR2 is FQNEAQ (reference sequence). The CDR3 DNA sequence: TGTGCCAGCAGATCTGGACAGCGTCCCGATTCACCCCTCCACTTT. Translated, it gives CASRSGQRPDSPLHF.

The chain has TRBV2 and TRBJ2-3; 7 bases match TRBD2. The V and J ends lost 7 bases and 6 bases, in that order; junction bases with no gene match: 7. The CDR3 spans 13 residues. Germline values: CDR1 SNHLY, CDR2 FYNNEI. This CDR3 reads CASTGNSGDTQYF. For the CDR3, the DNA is TGTGCCAGCACCGGAAATAGCGGGGATACGCAGTATTTT. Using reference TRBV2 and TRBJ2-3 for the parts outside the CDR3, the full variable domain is EPEVTQTPSHQVTQMGQEVILRCVPISNHLYFYWYRQILGQKVEFLVSFYNNEISEKSEIFDDQFSVERPDGSNFTLKIRSTKLEDSAMYFCASTGNSGDTQYFGPGTRLTVL.

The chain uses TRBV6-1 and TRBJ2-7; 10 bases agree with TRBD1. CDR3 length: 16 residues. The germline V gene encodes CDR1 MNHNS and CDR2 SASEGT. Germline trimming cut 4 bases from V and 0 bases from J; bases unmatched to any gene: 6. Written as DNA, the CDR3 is TGTGCCAGCAGTGTAGGCCGGACAGGGGGCTCCTACGAGCAGTACTTC. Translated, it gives CASSVGRTGGSYEQYF.

The DNA of the CDR3 is TGTGCCAGCAGTGAAGGCGGAGCGGGGGGGATCTACGAGCAGTACTTC. It translates to CASSEGGAGGIYEQYF. The gene calls are TRBV6-1 and TRBJ2-7, with 10 bases lining up with TRBD2. The V gene end was trimmed by 1 base and the J gene end by 3 bases; junction bases not matched to a gene: 6. The CDR3 totals 16 residues. Germline V gives CDR1 MNHNS, CDR2 SASEGT.

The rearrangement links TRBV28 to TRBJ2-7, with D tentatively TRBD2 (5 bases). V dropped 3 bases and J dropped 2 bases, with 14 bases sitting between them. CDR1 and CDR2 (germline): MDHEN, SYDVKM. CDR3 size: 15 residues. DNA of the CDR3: TGTGCCAGCAGTTTTCTGAGGGAAGGCCCCTACGAGCAGTACTTC. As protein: CASSFLREGPYEQYF.

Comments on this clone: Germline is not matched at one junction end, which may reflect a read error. Here the CDR3 DNA reads TGTGGCAGCAGTGCGGTTAGCGGGAGGCCCGGGGAGCTGTTTTTT. This encodes CGSSAVSGRPGELFF. This rearrangement joins TRBV2 to TRBJ2-2, with TRBD2 identical over 10 bases. CDR1 SNHLY and CDR2 FYNNEI come from the germline V gene. This CDR3 is built from 15 residues. Based on the CDR3 plus reference TRBV2 and TRBJ2-2, the full variable domain is EPEVTQTPSHQVTQMGQEVILRCVPISNHLYFYWYRQILGQKVEFLVSFYNNEISEKSEIFDDQFSVERPDGSNFTLKIRSTKLEDSAMYFCGSSAVSGRPGELFFGEGSRLTVL.

The CDR3 nucleotides are TGTGCCAGCAGTTTAGAGGCAGGGGGCTATGGCTACACCTTC. This translates into CASSLEAGGYGYTF. The V call is TRBV28, the J call TRBJ1-2; TRBD1 agrees at 7 bases. After removal of 2 bases from V and 4 bases from J, the junction contained 4 bases not matched to a gene. The CDR3 spans 14 residues. Germline CDR1 is MDHEN and CDR2 is SYDVKM.

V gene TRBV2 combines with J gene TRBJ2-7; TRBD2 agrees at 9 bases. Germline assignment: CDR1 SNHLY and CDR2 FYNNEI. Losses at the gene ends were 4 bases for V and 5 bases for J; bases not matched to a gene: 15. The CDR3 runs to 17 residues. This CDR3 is CASSGMGLASSGHEQYF. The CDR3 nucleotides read TGTGCCAGCAGTGGGATGGGACTAGCATCCAGTGGGCACGAGCAGTACTTC.

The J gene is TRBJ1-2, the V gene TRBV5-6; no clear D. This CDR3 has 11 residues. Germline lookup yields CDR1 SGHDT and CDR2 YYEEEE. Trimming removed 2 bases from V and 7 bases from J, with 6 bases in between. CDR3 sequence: CASSLRSGYTF. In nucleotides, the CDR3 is TGTGCCAGCAGCTTAAGGAGTGGCTACACCTTC.

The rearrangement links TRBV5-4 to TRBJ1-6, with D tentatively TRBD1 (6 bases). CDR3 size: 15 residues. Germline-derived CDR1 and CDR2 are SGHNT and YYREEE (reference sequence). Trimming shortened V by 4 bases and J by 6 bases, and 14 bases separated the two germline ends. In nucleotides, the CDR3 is TGTGCCAGCAGCGCCTGGACAGAGGGTAATTCACCCCTCCACTTT. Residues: CASSAWTEGNSPLHF.

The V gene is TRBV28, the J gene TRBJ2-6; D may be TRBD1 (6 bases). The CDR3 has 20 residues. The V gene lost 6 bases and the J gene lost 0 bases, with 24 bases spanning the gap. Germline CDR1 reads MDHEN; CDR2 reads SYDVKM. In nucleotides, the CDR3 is TGTGCCAGCAGCCCAGATCTCAGGGGCTTCCTTACCTCTGGGGCCAACGTCCTGACTTTC. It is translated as CASSPDLRGFLTSGANVLTF.

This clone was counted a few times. The CDR3 loop reads CASSLGQTGKNEQYF. The CDR3 DNA follows: TGTGCCAGCAGCTTAGGGCAGACAGGGAAGAACGAGCAGTACTTC. The chain is built from TRBV7-2 and TRBJ2-7; 7 nucleotides align to TRBD1. The CDR3 is 15 residues long. V trimming: 1 base; J trimming: 5 bases; junction bases outside the gene matches: 8. Germline V gene lookup returns CDR1 SGHTA and CDR2 FQGNSA.

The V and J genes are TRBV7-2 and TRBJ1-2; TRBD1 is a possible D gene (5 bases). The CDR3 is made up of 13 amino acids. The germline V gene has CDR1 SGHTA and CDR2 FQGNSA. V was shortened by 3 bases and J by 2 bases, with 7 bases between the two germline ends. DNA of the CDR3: TGTGCCAGCAGCTTGGCAGGGAACTATGGCTACACCTTC. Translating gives CASSLAGNYGYTF.

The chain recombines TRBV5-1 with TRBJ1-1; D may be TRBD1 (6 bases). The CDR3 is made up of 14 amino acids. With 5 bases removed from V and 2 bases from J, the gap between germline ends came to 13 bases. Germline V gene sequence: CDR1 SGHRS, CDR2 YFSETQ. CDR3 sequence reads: CASRLTGRNTEAFF. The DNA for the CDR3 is TGCGCCAGCAGACTCACAGGGAGAAACACTGAAGCTTTCTTT.

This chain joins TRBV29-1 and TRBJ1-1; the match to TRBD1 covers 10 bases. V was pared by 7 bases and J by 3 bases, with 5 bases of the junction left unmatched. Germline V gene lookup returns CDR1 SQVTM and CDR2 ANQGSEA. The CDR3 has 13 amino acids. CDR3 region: CSARQGAYTEAFF. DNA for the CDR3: TGCAGCGCCCGACAGGGGGCATACACTGAAGCTTTCTTT.